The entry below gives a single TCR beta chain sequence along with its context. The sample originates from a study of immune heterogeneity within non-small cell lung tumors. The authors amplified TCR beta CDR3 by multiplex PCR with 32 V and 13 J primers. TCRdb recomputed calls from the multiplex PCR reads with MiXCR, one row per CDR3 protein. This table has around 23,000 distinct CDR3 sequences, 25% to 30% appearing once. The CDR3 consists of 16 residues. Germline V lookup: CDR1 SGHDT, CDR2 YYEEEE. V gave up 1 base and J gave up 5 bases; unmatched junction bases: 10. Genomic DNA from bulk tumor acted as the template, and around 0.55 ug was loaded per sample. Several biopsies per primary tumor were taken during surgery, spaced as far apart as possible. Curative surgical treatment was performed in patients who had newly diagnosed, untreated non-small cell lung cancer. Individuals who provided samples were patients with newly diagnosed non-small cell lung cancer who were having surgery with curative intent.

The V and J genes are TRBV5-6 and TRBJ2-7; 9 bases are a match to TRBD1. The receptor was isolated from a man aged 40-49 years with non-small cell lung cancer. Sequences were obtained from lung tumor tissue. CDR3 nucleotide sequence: TGTGCCAGCAGCTTGTTTGGGGACAGGGTCAGCGACGAGCAGTACTTC. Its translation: CASSLFGDRVSDEQYF.